A single sample gave rise to the 31 T cell receptor beta chains below, sequenced in a study of blood T cell repertoires in COVID-19. TCRdb's copy holds only in-frame clones and misses some; the assay was immunoSEQ multiplex PCR. The sample includes under 100,000 clones, approximately 90% of them seen just once. Material: peripheral blood. The receptors derive from a male donor with acute or convalescent COVID-19.

Here the CDR3 DNA reads TGTGCCAGTAGTCCCCAGACAGGGCCGGGGGAGCAGTACTTC. It yields the protein CASSPQTGPGEQYF. This chain connects TRBV19 to TRBJ2-7; 7 bases line up with TRBD1. Germline lookup yields CDR1 LNHDA and CDR2 SQIVND (reference sequence). The CDR3 spans 14 residues. V shed 5 bases and J 7 bases; nucleotides not matched to a gene: 11.

The J gene is TRBJ2-7, the V gene TRBV30; 13 bases align to TRBD2. The germline CDR1 and CDR2 sequences are GTSNPN and SVGIG (reference sequence). Trimming removed 3 bases from V and 2 bases from J; junction bases left unmatched: 4. The CDR3 has 15 residues. CDR3 in DNA: TGTGCCTGGAGCCCGGGACTAGCGGGGACCTACGAGCAGTACTTC. It specifies CAWSPGLAGTYEQYF.

The chain has TRBV11-2 and TRBJ2-3, with D possibly TRBD2 on 5 matching bases. This CDR3 has 13 amino acids. The V end was cut by 1 base, the J end by 3 bases, with 5 bases between. Germline V gene sequence: CDR1 SGHAT, CDR2 FQNNGV. The CDR3 reads CASSLGETDTQYF. CDR3 nucleotide sequence: TGTGCCAGCAGCTTAGGGGAGACAGATACGCAGTATTTT.

This chain links TRBV6-4 with TRBJ1-6, with 7 bases aligning to TRBD1. The CDR3 consists of 15 residues. The junction had 10 bases not matched to a gene; V was cut back by 4 bases and J by 10 bases. CDR1 MRHNA and CDR2 SNTAGT come from the germline V gene. This CDR3 is CASSVAAGTESPLHF. CDR3 in DNA: TGTGCCAGCAGTGTCGCAGCAGGGACAGAGTCACCCCTCCACTTT.

V usage is TRBV4-2 and J usage is TRBJ2-3, with TRBD2 matching over 14 bases. CDR1 is LGHNA, CDR2 YNFKEQ, per germline. There are 19 residues in the CDR3. The J segment lost 0 bases and the V segment lost 4 bases, leaving 9 bases of the junction unmatched. CDR3 in DNA: TGTGCCAGCAGCCGGACTAGCGGGGGGACCTTTACTAGCACAGATACGCAGTATTTT. Protein: CASSRTSGGTFTSTDTQYF.

This chain links TRBV5-1 with TRBJ1-6, with D possibly TRBD1 on 5 matching bases. The CDR3 has 16 amino acids. Germline assignment: CDR1 SGHRS and CDR2 YFSETQ. V was trimmed by 5 bases and J by 7 bases, leaving 19 bases between them. CDR3 DNA sequence: TGCGCCAGCAGGCTTAATCTAGACAGCCCCAATTCACCCCTCCACTTT. The encoded protein is CASRLNLDSPNSPLHF. The full variable domain, rest sourced from reference TRBV5-1 and TRBJ1-6, is KAGVTQTPRYLIKTRGQQVTLSCSPISGHRSVSWYQQTPGQGLQFLFEYFSETQRNKGNFPGRFSGRQFSNSRSEMNVSTLELGDSALYLCASRLNLDSPNSPLHFGNGTRLTVT.

The rearrangement links TRBV9 to TRBJ2-5; 8 bases are a match to TRBD2. This CDR3 has 14 residues. V shed 3 bases and J 5 bases; nucleotides not matched to a gene: 6. CDR1 SGDLS and CDR2 YYNGEE come from the germline V gene. CDR3 region: CASSGERGLETQYF. The CDR3 coding sequence is TGTGCCAGCAGCGGAGAGCGGGGGCTTGAGACCCAGTACTTC.

The chain recombines TRBV6-6 with TRBJ1-6; D is perhaps TRBD1 (6 bases). Germline CDR1 reads MNHNY; CDR2 reads SVGAGI (reference sequence). Trimming took off 6 bases at V and 7 bases at J, with 16 bases between the two ends. The CDR3 covers 15 residues. CDR3 nucleotides: TGTGCCAGCAGCCCAGCAGGGGCCGGGAATTCACCCCTCCACTTT. Translated, it gives CASSPAGAGNSPLHF.

The chain combines TRBV10-3 with TRBJ2-7, with D unclear. Trimming took off 10 bases at V and 4 bases at J, with 11 bases between the two ends. Germline V gene sequence: CDR1 ENHRY, CDR2 SYGVKD. This CDR3 spans 11 amino acids. CDR3 in amino acids: CATKTDYEQYF. The CDR3 DNA follows: TGTGCCACCAAAACAGATTACGAGCAGTACTTC.

The genes are TRBV19 and TRBJ2-7, with D tentatively TRBD1 (6 bases). V shed 5 bases and J shed 1 base, with 9 bases lying between them. The CDR3 is 13 residues long. Germline lookup yields CDR1 LNHDA and CDR2 SQIVND (reference sequence). CDR3 sequence: CASSGGRSYEQYF. Here the CDR3 DNA reads TGTGCCAGTAGTGGGGGCCGATCCTACGAGCAGTACTTC.

There are a few counts of this clone. This chain connects TRBV9 to TRBJ1-2; D is unresolved. Germline CDR1 and CDR2: SGDLS and YYNGEE. The CDR3 totals 11 residues. V gave up 3 bases and J gave up 9 bases, with 9 bases separating them. Here the CDR3 reads CASSGGGSYTF. CDR3 DNA sequence: TGTGCCAGCAGCGGAGGAGGAAGCTACACCTTC.

The V gene is TRBV9, the J gene TRBJ2-1, with D maybe TRBD2 (5 bases). V was pared by 4 bases and J by 5 bases, with 16 bases between. CDR3 length: 15 amino acids. Germline V gene sequence: CDR1 SGDLS, CDR2 YYNGEE. The DNA for the CDR3 is TGTGCCAGCAGCCCAGGTTCAAGGACTGACAATGAGCAGTTCTTC. Translating it yields CASSPGSRTDNEQFF. Supplemented by reference TRBV9 and TRBJ2-1, the full variable domain reads DSGVTQTPKHLITATGQRVTLRCSPRSGDLSVYWYQQSLDQGLQFLIQYYNGEERAKGNILERFSAQQFPDLHSELNLSSLELGDSALYFCASSPGSRTDNEQFFGPGTRLTVL.

This sequence joins TRBV7-2 and TRBJ2-7; 7 nucleotides line up with TRBD1. Germline CDR1 and CDR2: SGHTA and FQGNSA. J was trimmed by 3 bases and V by 1 base; bases with no gene match: 3. The CDR3 runs to 14 residues. The CDR3 spells CASSLEGQSYEQYF. Written as DNA, the CDR3 is TGTGCCAGCAGCTTAGAGGGACAGAGCTACGAGCAGTACTTC.

J is TRBJ2-7 and V is TRBV3-1 (or the pseudogene TRBV3-2), with 8 bases lining up with TRBD1. CDR3 length: 15 amino acids. Germline V gives CDR1 LGHDT, CDR2 YNNKEL (reference sequence). V trimming: 3 bases; J trimming: 2 bases; junction bases outside the gene matches: 6. As DNA, the CDR3 is TGTGCCAGCAGCCAGGGGGCAGGGGGCGCCTACGAGCAGTACTTC. It translates to CASSQGAGGAYEQYF.

The J gene is TRBJ2-1, the V gene TRBV2; 9 nucleotides match TRBD1. Unmatched junction bases numbered 9, after V lost 10 bases and J lost 5 bases. Germline V gives CDR1 SNHLY, CDR2 FYNNEI. This CDR3 comprises 14 residues. This CDR3 reads CATSKQGADNEQFF. The CDR3 coding sequence is TGTGCCACCTCCAAACAGGGGGCAGACAATGAGCAGTTCTTC. Based on the CDR3 plus reference TRBV2 and TRBJ2-1, the full variable domain is EPEVTQTPSHQVTQMGQEVILRCVPISNHLYFYWYRQILGQKVEFLVSFYNNEISEKSEIFDDQFSVERPDGSNFTLKIRSTKLEDSAMYFCATSKQGADNEQFFGPGTRLTVL.

This chain joins TRBV24-1 and TRBJ2-1; TRBD1 agrees at 7 bases. Germline V gene sequence: CDR1 KGHDR, CDR2 SFDVKD. J lost 6 bases, V lost 4 bases, and 11 bases had no gene match. CDR3 length: 16 amino acids. The CDR3: CATSEFDRVVCNEQFF. The CDR3 nucleotides are TGTGCCACCAGTGAATTCGACAGGGTCGTTTGCAATGAGCAGTTCTTC.

This rearrangement joins TRBV7-9 to TRBJ1-1, with TRBD1 as a possible D gene (5 bases). Germline CDR1 is SEHNR and CDR2 is FQNEAQ (reference sequence). The CDR3 is 14 amino acids. The ends were cut back, 5 bases at V and 3 bases at J, with 13 bases in the middle. CDR3: CASSPQGLDTEAFF. CDR3 nucleotides: TGTGCCAGCAGCCCTCAGGGTCTCGACACTGAAGCTTTCTTT.

The rearrangement joins TRBV2 to TRBJ1-3, with D possibly matching TRBD1 (6 bases). Trimming took off 11 bases at V and 4 bases at J, with 15 bases between the two ends. CDR1 and CDR2 (germline): SNHLY, FYNNEI. This CDR3 region has 13 residues. The chain's CDR3 is CAGGQIPGNTIYF. The CDR3 bases are TGTGCCGGCGGACAGATCCCAGGAAACACCATATATTTT.

The chain carries TRBV6-1 and TRBJ2-7, with 7 bases fitting TRBD2. The trim removed 2 bases at V and 2 bases at J, leaving 9 bases unmatched. The CDR3 is 16 amino acids. The V gene's germline CDR1 is MNHNS and CDR2 SASEGT. The CDR3 DNA reads as TGTGCCAGCAGTGAAAGAGCGGGGAGGAGGACCTACGAGCAGTACTTC. Translated, it gives CASSERAGRRTYEQYF.

The V call is TRBV5-4, the J call TRBJ1-1; 7 bases map to TRBD1. CDR1 and CDR2 from the germline V gene are SGHNT and YYREEE (reference sequence). This CDR3 spans 13 amino acids. Germline trimming cut 0 bases from V and 7 bases from J; bases unmatched to any gene: 3. Written as DNA, the CDR3 is TGTGCCAGCAGCTTGGATCAGGGGGGTGAAGCTTTCTTT. Its translation: CASSLDQGGEAFF.

The chain carries TRBV19 and TRBJ2-7, with 10 bases matching TRBD1. The germline V gene encodes CDR1 LNHDA and CDR2 SQIVND (reference sequence). V shed 5 bases and J 6 bases; nucleotides not matched to a gene: 4. The CDR3 sequence is 13 residues long. CDR3 in DNA: TGTGCCAGTAGTCGGGACAGGGGTAGCGAGCAGTACTTC. As protein: CASSRDRGSEQYF. The whole variable domain, filled in from reference TRBV19 and TRBJ2-7, reads DGGITQSPKYLFRKEGQNVTLSCEQNLNHDAMYWYRQDPGQGLRLIYYSQIVNDFQKGDIAEGYSVSREKKESFPLTVTSAQKNPTAFYLCASSRDRGSEQYFGPGTRLTVT.

This clone is a singleton in its sample. The rearrangement joins TRBV29-1 to TRBJ1-4; possibly TRBD1 for D (5 bases). Trimming left V 5 bases short and J 6 bases short, with 13 bases between. Germline V gene sequence: CDR1 SQVTM, CDR2 ANQGSEA. The CDR3 loop spans 13 amino acids. CDR3 protein: CSVNDQGDEKLFF. The DNA for the CDR3 is TGCAGCGTTAATGACCAGGGTGATGAAAAACTGTTTTTT. Full variable domain (outside the CDR3, taken from reference TRBV29-1 and TRBJ1-4): SAVISQKPSRDICQRGTSLTIQCQVDSQVTMMFWYRQQPGQSLTLIATANQGSEATYESGFVIDKFPISRPNLTFSTLTVSNMSPEDSSIYLCSVNDQGDEKLFFGSGTQLSVL.

This chain uses TRBV3-1 (or the pseudogene TRBV3-2) with TRBJ2-1; TRBD2 agrees at 13 bases. The CDR3 has 15 residues. With V trimmed by 4 bases and J by 8 bases, 5 bases remained unmatched. Germline V gives CDR1 LGHDT, CDR2 YNNKEL (reference sequence). The CDR3 DNA is TGTGCCAGCAGCCCAACTAGCGGGGGGGCCTATGAGCAGTTCTTC. As protein: CASSPTSGGAYEQFF.

The rearrangement joins TRBV9 to TRBJ1-2; TRBD1 matches at 8 bases. This CDR3 has 16 amino acids. The germline V gene encodes CDR1 SGDLS and CDR2 YYNGEE. V lost 6 bases to trimming and J lost 0 bases; unmatched junction nucleotides: 10. CDR3 protein: CASTRTGTSPNYGYTF. The DNA for the CDR3 is TGTGCCAGCACTAGGACAGGGACATCTCCTAACTATGGCTACACCTTC.

This sequence joins TRBV2 and TRBJ2-7; 7 nucleotides line up with TRBD1. The J segment lost 6 bases and the V segment lost 0 bases, leaving 8 bases of the junction unmatched. Germline CDR1 and CDR2: SNHLY and FYNNEI. The CDR3 is 15 residues long. CDR3 sequence: CASSEARQGWGEQYF. CDR3 nucleotide sequence: TGTGCCAGCAGTGAAGCTAGACAGGGATGGGGCGAGCAGTACTTC.

CDR3 region: CASSPGHSSYNEQFF. The CDR3, as DNA: TGCGCCAGCAGCCCGGGACACAGCTCCTACAATGAGCAGTTCTTC. This chain joins TRBV5-1 and TRBJ2-1, with D maybe TRBD1 (6 bases). Looked up from germline, CDR1 is SGHRS and CDR2 is YFSETQ. This CDR3 has 15 residues. The germline V and J ends were trimmed by 4 bases and 0 bases, with 11 bases remaining between them. The variable domain in full, with the rest retrieved from reference TRBV5-1 and TRBJ2-1, is KAGVTQTPRYLIKTRGQQVTLSCSPISGHRSVSWYQQTPGQGLQFLFEYFSETQRNKGNFPGRFSGRQFSNSRSEMNVSTLELGDSALYLCASSPGHSSYNEQFFGPGTRLTVL.

This chain connects TRBV19 to TRBJ1-3, with a possible D match to TRBD1 (6 bases). The V gene's germline CDR1 is LNHDA and CDR2 SQIVND (reference sequence). V lost 5 bases and J lost 2, with 10 bases in between. The CDR3 is 14 residues long. The CDR3 here is CASSWAGAGNTIYF. CDR3 nucleotides: TGTGCCAGTAGTTGGGCAGGGGCTGGAAACACCATATATTTT.

The chain uses TRBV19 and TRBJ2-1; 10 positions match TRBD2. V was clipped by 1 base and J by 4 bases; unmatched bases: 4. The CDR3 spans 16 residues. Germline CDR1 reads LNHDA; CDR2 reads SQIVND (reference sequence). CDR3 DNA sequence: TGTGCCAGTAGTATAGCGGCTAGCGGGGGTTACAATGAGCAGTTCTTC. This gives the protein CASSIAASGGYNEQFF. Full variable domain (remainder filled in from reference TRBV19 and TRBJ2-1): DGGITQSPKYLFRKEGQNVTLSCEQNLNHDAMYWYRQDPGQGLRLIYYSQIVNDFQKGDIAEGYSVSREKKESFPLTVTSAQKNPTAFYLCASSIAASGGYNEQFFGPGTRLTVL.

The chain couples TRBV9 to TRBJ1-2, with TRBD1 as a possible D gene (6 bases). The V gene's germline CDR1 is SGDLS and CDR2 YYNGEE. The length of the CDR3 is 17 residues. V dropped 4 bases and J dropped 0 bases, with 19 bases sitting between them. In DNA, the CDR3 is TGTGCCAGCAGCACCCGGACCGAAGGGGGGGCTAACTATGGCTACACCTTC. Protein sequence: CASSTRTEGGANYGYTF.

This clone occurred a few times. The V gene is TRBV4-1, the J gene TRBJ1-4; D is unclear. The V gene lost 1 base and the J gene lost 4 bases, with 16 bases spanning the gap. From germline, CDR1 is MGHRA and CDR2 YSYEKL. The CDR3 runs to 17 residues. The CDR3 reads CASSQAFRGVINEKLFF. The CDR3 region has the DNA TGCGCCAGCAGCCAAGCCTTCCGCGGGGTTATTAATGAAAAACTGTTTTTT.

The chain recombines TRBV30 with TRBJ1-1; the D is unclear. Germline V gene data show CDR1 as GTSNPN and CDR2 as SVGIG (reference sequence). This CDR3 is 13 amino acids long. The V gene lost 4 bases and the J gene lost 1 base, with 10 bases spanning the gap. CDR3 loop: CAWNSGGNTEAFF. The CDR3 DNA is TGTGCCTGGAACTCCGGCGGGAACACTGAAGCTTTCTTT.